One sample yielded the 30 T cell receptor beta chains listed below, sequenced in a study of blood T cell repertoires in COVID-19. TCRdb's copy holds only in-frame clones and misses some; the assay was immunoSEQ multiplex PCR. This repertoire shows some 90,000 clones, approximately 90% found once; its top ten account for about 8.1%. The sample was peripheral blood. These receptor sequences come from a man aged 45 to 65 with acute or convalescent COVID-19.

The chain employs TRBV4-2 and TRBJ2-2, with 9 bases aligning to TRBD2. This CDR3 has 17 residues. The V gene's germline CDR1 is LGHNA and CDR2 YNFKEQ. Losses at the gene ends were 2 bases for V and 1 base for J; bases not matched to a gene: 5. CDR3 sequence: CASSQPTAGGNTGELFF. The CDR3 DNA sequence: TGTGCCAGCAGCCAACCTACAGCGGGGGGGAACACCGGGGAGCTGTTTTTT.

The rearrangement uses TRBV7-3 and TRBJ2-5, with unresolved D. V lost 6 bases and J 2 bases, leaving 10 bases between the germline ends. The CDR3 length is 13 residues. Germline V gene data show CDR1 as SGHTA and CDR2 as FQGTGA. CDR3 sequence (DNA): TGTGCCAGCAGTTACAGAAATCAAGAGACCCAGTACTTC. Protein sequence: CASSYRNQETQYF.

The rearrangement joins TRBV7-2 to TRBJ2-1, with 12 bases aligning to TRBD1. This CDR3 has 15 amino acids. The germline V gene encodes CDR1 SGHTA and CDR2 FQGNSA. The V segment lost 5 bases and the J segment 7 bases; nucleotides outside the gene matches: 6. This CDR3 is CASSPGQGASNEQFF. In DNA, the CDR3 is TGTGCCAGCAGCCCGGGACAGGGGGCATCAAATGAGCAGTTCTTC.

The V gene is TRBV11-1, the J gene TRBJ2-2; 8 bases map to TRBD1. Trimming cost V 6 bases and J 2 bases; bases outside gene matches: 5. Germline values: CDR1 SGHAT, CDR2 FQDESV (reference sequence). The CDR3 length is 15 residues. As DNA, the CDR3 is TGTGCCAGCAGATGGGACAGGCGTAACACCGGGGAGCTGTTTTTT. Translated: CASRWDRRNTGELFF.

The chain recombines TRBV27 with TRBJ1-1; D uncertain. The CDR3 consists of 16 residues. The V gene lost 5 bases and the J gene lost 4 bases, with 20 bases spanning the gap. Germline loops: CDR1 MNHEY, CDR2 SMNVEV (reference sequence). The CDR3 spells CASSPPGGRWRTEAFF. As DNA, the CDR3 is TGTGCCAGCAGTCCCCCTGGCGGGCGTTGGCGCACTGAAGCTTTCTTT.

This clone appeared a single time. J is TRBJ1-3 and V is TRBV6-5; D is ambiguous. Germline V gene lookup returns CDR1 MNHEY and CDR2 SVGAGI. This CDR3 has 13 residues. Trimming left V 8 bases short and J 0 bases short, with 8 bases between. The CDR3 bases are TGTGCCAGCGGGCCAAGCTCTGGAAACACCATATATTTT. It is translated as CASGPSSGNTIYF.

The V and J genes are TRBV6-5 and TRBJ1-6, with TRBD1 as a possible D gene (5 bases). CDR3 length: 14 amino acids. Trimming took off 2 bases at V and 5 bases at J, with 7 bases between the two ends. CDR1 and CDR2 (germline): MNHEY, SVGAGI. CDR3 sequence reads: CASSYAGNNSPLHF. The CDR3 bases are TGTGCCAGCAGTTACGCAGGGAATAATTCACCCCTCCACTTT.

The chain joins TRBV14 to TRBJ2-1, with D possibly TRBD2 on 5 matching bases. The CDR3 is 15 amino acids. Trimming took 0 bases from V and 6 from J, leaving 12 bases between them. Germline CDR1 SGHDN, CDR2 FVKESK. The CDR3 DNA is TGTGCCAGCAGCCAAGATTGGGCGGCGGGCAATGAGCAGTTCTTC. Translating it yields CASSQDWAAGNEQFF.

V and J are TRBV7-9 and TRBJ2-7; tentatively, D is TRBD1 (5 bases). V gave up 5 bases and J gave up 3 bases, with 14 bases separating them. CDR3 length: 14 amino acids. The germline V gene has CDR1 SEHNR and CDR2 FQNEAQ (reference sequence). CDR3 nucleotide sequence: TGTGCCAGCAGCCCGACAGATAGATTCTACGAGCAGTACTTC. Amino acid sequence: CASSPTDRFYEQYF.

The V gene is TRBV7-2, the J gene TRBJ2-1; 8 nucleotides line up with TRBD2. Trimming took 7 bases from V and 9 from J; bases not matched to a gene: 11. The CDR3 consists of 14 residues. CDR1 is SGHTA, CDR2 FQGNSA, per germline. Written as DNA, the CDR3 is TGTGCCAGCATCCTAAGAAGGGCGGGGGGTGAGCAGTTCTTC. Encoded protein: CASILRRAGGEQFF.

The chain is built from TRBV6-5 and TRBJ1-5; TRBD1 matches 9 bases. Germline-derived CDR1 and CDR2 are MNHEY and SVGAGI. V shed 5 bases and J 3 bases; nucleotides not matched to a gene: 5. The CDR3 loop spans 15 amino acids. The CDR3 spells CASSPLQGANQPQHF. Here the CDR3 DNA reads TGTGCCAGCAGTCCTTTACAGGGGGCCAATCAGCCCCAGCATTTT.

The chain couples TRBV5-1 to TRBJ1-2; TRBD1 matches 7 bases. J lost 6 bases, V lost 9 bases, and 14 bases had no gene match. CDR3 length equals 14 residues. Germline V gene data show CDR1 as SGHRS and CDR2 as YFSETQ. CDR3 coding DNA: TGCGCCACCGCGAAGAACACAGGGGTGGATGGCTACACCTTC. Protein: CATAKNTGVDGYTF.

V usage is TRBV19 and J usage is TRBJ1-2, with a weak D call TRBD1 (6 bases). Germline assignment: CDR1 LNHDA and CDR2 SQIVND (reference sequence). The CDR3 sequence is 15 residues long. The ends were cut back, 5 bases at V and 5 bases at J, with 18 bases in the middle. This CDR3 is CASSPHSGVRYGYTF. The CDR3 nucleotides read TGTGCCAGTAGTCCCCACTCAGGGGTAAGGTATGGCTACACCTTC.

The chain joins TRBV29-1 to TRBJ2-1, with a possible D match to TRBD1 (5 bases). Trimming stripped 6 bases from V and 6 bases from J, with 27 bases between. Germline CDR1 reads SQVTM; CDR2 reads ANQGSEA. This CDR3 has 17 residues. The CDR3 protein is CSVASRFQGNSGNEQFF. The CDR3 DNA sequence: TGCAGCGTAGCTTCCCGCTTCCAGGGCAACTCCGGCAATGAGCAGTTCTTC.

The chain combines TRBV2 with TRBJ1-1; D is uncertain. From germline, CDR1 is SNHLY and CDR2 FYNNEI. This CDR3 has 13 residues. V lost 7 bases and J 7 bases, leaving 16 bases between the germline ends. The CDR3 spells CASTQGRALEAFF. The CDR3, as DNA: TGTGCCAGCACCCAAGGGAGGGCCCTTGAAGCTTTCTTT.

CDR3 loop: CASSDPSRSTDTQYF. The CDR3 DNA follows: TGTGCCAGCAGTGACCCTAGTCGGAGCACAGATACGCAGTATTTT. The gene calls are TRBV25-1 and TRBJ2-3, with D unresolved. V was shortened by 3 bases and J by 0 bases, with 10 bases between the two germline ends. The germline CDR1 and CDR2 sequences are MGHDK and SYGVNS. The CDR3 is 15 amino acids.

The rearrangement links TRBV6-5 to TRBJ1-2, with TRBD1 matching over 7 bases. The J segment lost 4 bases and the V segment lost 5 bases, leaving 4 bases of the junction unmatched. Per germline, CDR1 MNHEY and CDR2 SVGAGI. The CDR3 extends over 13 amino acids. CDR3 sequence (DNA): TGTGCCAGCAGTCGCGGGACAGTCTATGGCTACACCTTC. Protein product: CASSRGTVYGYTF.

The chain combines TRBV15 with TRBJ2-5; TRBD2 matches at 10 bases. CDR1 LNHNV and CDR2 YYDKDF come from the germline V gene (reference sequence). V trimming: 2 bases; J trimming: 2 bases; junction bases outside the gene matches: 2. This CDR3 spans 15 amino acids. The CDR3 DNA follows: TGTGCCACCAGCAGACCGGGACTAGCGCAAGAGACCCAGTACTTC. Amino acids: CATSRPGLAQETQYF.

This clone occurred once. The chain couples TRBV30 to TRBJ2-7, with D possibly being TRBD1 (6 bases). V gave up 2 bases and J gave up 3 bases, with 8 bases separating them. The germline V gene has CDR1 GTSNPN and CDR2 SVGIG (reference sequence). CDR3 length: 12 residues. CDR3 region: CAWSRTVYEQYF. DNA for the CDR3: TGTGCCTGGAGTCGGACAGTCTACGAGCAGTACTTC.

The chain is built from TRBV6-4 and TRBJ1-6; 7 positions match TRBD1. J lost 7 bases, V lost 10 bases, and 4 bases had no gene match. Germline loops: CDR1 MRHNA, CDR2 SNTAGT. This CDR3 is 12 amino acids long. The CDR3 DNA sequence: TGTGCCACGATGACAGGGAATTCACCCCTCCACTTT. Translating gives CATMTGNSPLHF.

The chain combines TRBV5-1 with TRBJ1-4; D possibly corresponds to TRBD1 (5 bases). The CDR3 is made up of 13 amino acids. In germline, CDR1 is SGHRS, CDR2 YFSETQ. Trimming left V 4 bases short and J 8 bases short, with 12 bases between. The CDR3 here is CASSPTVREKLFF. CDR3 sequence (DNA): TGCGCCAGCAGCCCGACAGTGCGGGAAAAACTGTTTTTT. Drawing the rest from reference TRBV5-1 and TRBJ1-4, the complete variable domain is KAGVTQTPRYLIKTRGQQVTLSCSPISGHRSVSWYQQTPGQGLQFLFEYFSETQRNKGNFPGRFSGRQFSNSRSEMNVSTLELGDSALYLCASSPTVREKLFFGSGTQLSVL.

V is TRBV30 and J is TRBJ2-1; 15 bases match TRBD2. This CDR3 spans 16 amino acids. Per the germline V gene, CDR1 is GTSNPN and CDR2 is SVGIG (reference sequence). Trimming at V came to 3 bases and at J to 10 bases, leaving 10 bases not matched to a gene. This CDR3 reads CAWSGWTSGGANEQFF. CDR3 DNA sequence: TGTGCCTGGAGCGGCTGGACTAGCGGGGGGGCCAACGAGCAGTTCTTC.

V and J are TRBV5-1 and TRBJ2-5; 11 bases agree with TRBD1. In germline, CDR1 is SGHRS, CDR2 YFSETQ. V was pared by 7 bases and J by 5 bases, with 7 bases of the junction left unmatched. The CDR3 has 14 amino acids. Here the CDR3 DNA reads TGCGCCAGCTCTCCGGGACAGGGGGTGGAGACCCAGTACTTC. As protein: CASSPGQGVETQYF.

This chain connects TRBV6-6 to TRBJ2-3; 12 bases agree with TRBD2. The CDR3 has 16 amino acids. The V segment lost 6 bases and the J segment 2 bases; nucleotides outside the gene matches: 6. Germline V lookup: CDR1 MNHNY, CDR2 SVGAGI (reference sequence). The CDR3 DNA reads as TGTGCCAGCAGCCTTAGACTAGCGGGGGTCACAGATACGCAGTATTTT. It encodes CASSLRLAGVTDTQYF.

The chain uses TRBV27 and TRBJ1-5; 12 bases map to TRBD1. The CDR3 contains 16 residues. J was trimmed by 8 bases and V by 6 bases; bases with no gene match: 11. Germline loops: CDR1 MNHEY, CDR2 SMNVEV (reference sequence). The CDR3 DNA follows: TGTGCCAGCAGGCACGGGACAGGGGGCCTCTGGGAGCCCCAGCATTTT. Residues: CASRHGTGGLWEPQHF.

The chain employs TRBV28 and TRBJ2-7; 12 nucleotides align to TRBD2. Per the germline V gene, CDR1 is MDHEN and CDR2 is SYDVKM. After removal of 5 bases from V and 10 bases from J, the junction contained 6 bases not matched to a gene. This CDR3 is 13 amino acids long. DNA for the CDR3: TGTGCCAGCAGTCAAGGGACTAGCGGGTTCCAGTACTTC. Translating it yields CASSQGTSGFQYF.

The V call is TRBV7-2, the J call TRBJ1-1; the D gene is possibly TRBD1 (6 bases). With 0 bases removed from V and 5 bases from J, the gap between germline ends came to 7 bases. Germline V CDR1 and CDR2: SGHTA, FQGNSA. This CDR3 is 13 amino acids long. For the CDR3, the DNA is TGTGCCAGCAGCTTAGCGGGACAAACTGAAGCTTTCTTT. This sequence encodes CASSLAGQTEAFF.

The chain carries TRBV9 and TRBJ2-1, with 7 bases identical to TRBD2. V gave up 2 bases and J gave up 5 bases; unmatched junction bases: 13. The CDR3 covers 17 residues. Germline-derived CDR1 and CDR2 are SGDLS and YYNGEE. CDR3 coding DNA: TGTGCCAGCAGCGTGAACTTCGGGCGGGGGAGAGACAATGAGCAGTTCTTC. It is translated as CASSVNFGRGRDNEQFF.

V usage is TRBV5-1 and J usage is TRBJ2-7; 10 bases match TRBD1. Trimming removed 7 bases from V and 4 bases from J; junction bases left unmatched: 8. Looked up from germline, CDR1 is SGHRS and CDR2 is YFSETQ. The CDR3 spans 14 residues. DNA for the CDR3: TGCGCCAGCCGCTCCGGGACAGGGGCTTACGAGCAGTACTTC. It is translated as CASRSGTGAYEQYF.

This chain joins TRBV5-1 and TRBJ2-5; possible D gene TRBD1, 6 bases. From germline, CDR1 is SGHRS and CDR2 YFSETQ. V dropped 5 bases and J dropped 3 bases, with 8 bases sitting between them. This CDR3 has 12 amino acids. The CDR3 DNA reads as TGCGCCAGCAGATACAGGGAAGAGACCCAGTACTTC. This codes for CASRYREETQYF. Supplemented by reference TRBV5-1 and TRBJ2-5, the full variable domain reads KAGVTQTPRYLIKTRGQQVTLSCSPISGHRSVSWYQQTPGQGLQFLFEYFSETQRNKGNFPGRFSGRQFSNSRSEMNVSTLELGDSALYLCASRYREETQYFGPGTRLLVL.